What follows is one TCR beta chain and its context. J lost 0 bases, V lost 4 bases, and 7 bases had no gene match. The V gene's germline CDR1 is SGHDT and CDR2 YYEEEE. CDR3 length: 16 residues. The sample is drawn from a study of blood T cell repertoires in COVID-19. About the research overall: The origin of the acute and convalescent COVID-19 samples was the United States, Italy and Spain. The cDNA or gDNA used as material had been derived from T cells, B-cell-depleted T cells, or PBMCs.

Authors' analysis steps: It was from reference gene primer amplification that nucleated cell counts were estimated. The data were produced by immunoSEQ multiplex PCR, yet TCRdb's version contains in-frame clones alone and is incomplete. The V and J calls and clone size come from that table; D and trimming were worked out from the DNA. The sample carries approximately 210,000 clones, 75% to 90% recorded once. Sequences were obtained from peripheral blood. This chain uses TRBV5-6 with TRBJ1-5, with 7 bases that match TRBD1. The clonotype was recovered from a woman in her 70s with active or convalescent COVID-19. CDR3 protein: CASSQRTGVSNQPQHF. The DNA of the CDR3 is TGTGCCAGCAGCCAGAGAACAGGGGTTAGCAATCAGCCCCAGCATTTT.